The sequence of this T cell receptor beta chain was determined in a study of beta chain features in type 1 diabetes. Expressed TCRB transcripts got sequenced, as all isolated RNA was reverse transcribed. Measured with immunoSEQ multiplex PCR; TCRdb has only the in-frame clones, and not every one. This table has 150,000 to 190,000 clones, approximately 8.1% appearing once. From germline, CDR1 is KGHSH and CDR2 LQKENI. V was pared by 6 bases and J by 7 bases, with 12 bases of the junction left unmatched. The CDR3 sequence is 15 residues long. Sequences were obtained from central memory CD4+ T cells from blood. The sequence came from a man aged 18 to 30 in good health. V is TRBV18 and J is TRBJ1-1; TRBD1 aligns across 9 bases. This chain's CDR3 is CASSPPGQGRIEAFF. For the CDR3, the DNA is TGTGCCAGCTCCCCCCCGGGACAGGGACGTATTGAAGCTTTCTTT. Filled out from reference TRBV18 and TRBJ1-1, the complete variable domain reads NAGVMQNPRHLVRRRGQEARLRCSPMKGHSHVYWYRQLPEEGLKFMVYLQKENIIDESGMPKERFSAEFPKEGPSILRIQQVVRGDSAAYFCASSPPGQGRIEAFFGQGTRLTVV.